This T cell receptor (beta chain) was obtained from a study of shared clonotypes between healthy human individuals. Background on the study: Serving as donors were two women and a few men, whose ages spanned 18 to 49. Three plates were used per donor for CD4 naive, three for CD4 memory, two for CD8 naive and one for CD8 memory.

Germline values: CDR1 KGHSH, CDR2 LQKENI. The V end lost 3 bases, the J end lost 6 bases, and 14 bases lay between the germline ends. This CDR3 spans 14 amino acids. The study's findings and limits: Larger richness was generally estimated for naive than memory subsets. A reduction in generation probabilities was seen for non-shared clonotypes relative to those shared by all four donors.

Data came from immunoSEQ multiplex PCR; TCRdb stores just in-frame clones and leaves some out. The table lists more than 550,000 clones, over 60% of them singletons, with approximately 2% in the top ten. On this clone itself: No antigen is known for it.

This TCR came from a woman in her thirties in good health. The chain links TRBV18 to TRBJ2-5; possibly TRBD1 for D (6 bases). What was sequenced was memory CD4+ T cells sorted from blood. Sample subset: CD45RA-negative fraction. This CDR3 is CASSPAQGPKTQYF. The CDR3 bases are TGTGCCAGCTCACCGGCCCAGGGGCCGAAGACCCAGTACTTC.